Presented here are 13 T cell receptor beta chains from one specimen sequenced in a study of vaccination and CD4 T cells after COVID-19. Treatment reported: roughly nine-day PBMC culture with coronavirus spike peptide pools or control peptides (ViraFEST assay). An Oncomine TCR Beta short-read assay was used to sequence the DNA from cultured CD4+ T cells. Each CDR3 protein is one row after TCRdb ran MiXCR on the PCR reads. This table has approximately 14,000 distinct CDR3 sequences, roughly 30% appearing once. No antigen has been assigned to these receptors. Input material: CD4+ T cells from blood, cultured in vitro. The receptors were sampled from a human donor who had recovered from COVID-19.

The V and J genes are TRBV6-1 and TRBJ2-5, with 12 bases lining up with TRBD2. Trimming removed 6 bases from V and 2 bases from J; junction bases left unmatched: 7. There are 16 residues in the CDR3. The germline V gene has CDR1 MNHNS and CDR2 SASEGT. The CDR3 DNA is TGTGCCAGCAGGGACCCTAGCGGGGGGGCTCAAGAGACCCAGTACTTC. Translated: CASRDPSGGAQETQYF.

The chain couples TRBV12-3 or TRBV12-4 to TRBJ1-6; tentatively, D is TRBD1 (5 bases). CDR3 size: 14 residues. Trimming shortened V by 6 bases and J by 5 bases, and 11 bases separated the two germline ends. CDR3 sequence: CASSPRGHNSPLHF. The CDR3 DNA sequence: TGTGCCAGCAGCCCAAGGGGTCATAATTCACCCCTCCACTTT.

V usage is TRBV25-1 and J usage is TRBJ2-3; 8 bases agree with TRBD2. CDR1 is MGHDK, CDR2 SYGVNS, per germline. V shed 0 bases and J 3 bases; nucleotides not matched to a gene: 20. This CDR3 has 21 residues. The CDR3 here is CASSEYIGRVASGGGTDTQYF. The CDR3 bases are TGTGCCAGCAGTGAATATATCGGTCGGGTGGCCAGCGGGGGTGGTACAGATACGCAGTATTTT.

This clonotype has just a few counts. The chain is built from TRBV19 and TRBJ1-5; 8 nucleotides line up with TRBD1. This CDR3 spans 14 amino acids. Looked up from germline, CDR1 is LNHDA and CDR2 is SQIVND (reference sequence). The V gene end was trimmed by 6 bases and the J gene end by 7 bases; junction bases not matched to a gene: 8. The CDR3 sequence: CASRAGGSEQPQHF. CDR3 coding DNA: TGTGCCAGTAGGGCAGGGGGCTCGGAACAGCCCCAGCATTTT.

Here the CDR3 reads CASSQRGSFNEQYF. CDR3 coding DNA: TGCGCCAGCAGCCAGCGGGGATCCTTCAACGAGCAGTACTTC. The V call is TRBV4-1, the J call TRBJ2-7; possible D gene TRBD2, 6 bases. Germline-derived CDR1 and CDR2 are MGHRA and YSYEKL. Trimming left V 3 bases short and J 5 bases short, with 14 bases between. The CDR3 is 14 amino acids.

This chain connects TRBV5-1 to TRBJ2-1, with a tentative D call TRBD1 (6 bases). CDR1 and CDR2 from the germline V gene are SGHRS and YFSETQ. CDR3 length equals 16 residues. V lost 4 bases to trimming and J lost 3 bases, with 17 bases between them. The DNA for the CDR3 is TGCGCCAGCAGCACCCAAGGGACATCTAACTACAATGAGCAGTTCTTC. Its protein is CASSTQGTSNYNEQFF.

This clonotype occurred once. The rearrangement links TRBV2 to TRBJ2-7, with D unresolved. Trimming left V 6 bases short and J 6 bases short, with 12 bases between. The germline CDR1 and CDR2 sequences are SNHLY and FYNNEI. CDR3 length: 12 residues. The CDR3 sequence is CASRRQQSEQYF. CDR3 nucleotide sequence: TGTGCCAGCAGAAGGCAGCAGTCCGAGCAGTACTTC.

The chain carries TRBV20-1 and TRBJ1-4; no firm D call. The CDR3 runs to 14 residues. Per the germline V gene, CDR1 is DFQATT and CDR2 is SNEGSKA (reference sequence). Trimming removed 4 bases at V and 0 bases at J, with 9 bases between. The DNA for the CDR3 is TGCAGTGCTAAAGAAGGTACAACTAATGAAAAACTGTTTTTT. Translated, it gives CSAKEGTTNEKLFF.

This clonotype counts as medium-sized. The V and J genes are TRBV2 and TRBJ2-7; TRBD2 might be the D (6 bases). This CDR3 has 12 residues. Germline V gene data show CDR1 as SNHLY and CDR2 as FYNNEI. V was shortened by 8 bases and J by 3 bases, with 11 bases between the two germline ends. The CDR3, as DNA: TGTGCCAGCCAAAGAGCGGGCTACGAGCAGTACTTC. Residues: CASQRAGYEQYF.

The chain uses TRBV10-1 and TRBJ1-4; D is unclear. This CDR3 spans 13 amino acids. V was shortened by 3 bases and J by 7 bases, with 9 bases between the two germline ends. Germline CDR1 is WNHNN and CDR2 is SYGVQD (reference sequence). CDR3 nucleotide sequence: TGCGCCAGCAGTGAAAATATGGGTGAAAAACTGTTTTTT. Its translation is CASSENMGEKLFF.

Only a few counts were recorded for this clonotype. The rearrangement joins TRBV5-4 to TRBJ2-7; D is possibly TRBD2 (6 bases). The CDR3 has 16 residues. CDR1 and CDR2 from the germline V gene are SGHNT and YYREEE (reference sequence). V lost 0 bases, J lost 2 bases, and 15 bases lay in between. In nucleotides, the CDR3 is TGTGCCAGCAGCTTGGGCGGCGGGGAAGGGGCCTACGAGCAGTACTTC. It is translated as CASSLGGGEGAYEQYF.

This clonotype turned up a few times. The rearrangement joins TRBV11-2 to TRBJ2-3, with D possibly matching TRBD2 (7 bases). Per germline, CDR1 SGHAT and CDR2 FQNNGV. Trimming removed 2 bases at V and 6 bases at J, with 15 bases between. The CDR3 has 15 amino acids. The CDR3 reads CASSLRGGSSDTQYF. CDR3 nucleotide sequence: TGTGCCAGCAGCTTACGCGGGGGCTCTAGTGATACGCAGTATTTT.

This clonotype showed up just a few times. The rearrangement uses TRBV4-1 and TRBJ2-1, with TRBD2 identical over 14 bases. Germline CDR1 is MGHRA and CDR2 is YSYEKL. CDR3 length: 16 residues. V shed 4 bases, J shed 7 bases, and the junction held 6 bases outside the gene matches. The CDR3 DNA follows: TGCGCCAGCAGCCTCCTCGGACTAGCGGGGGGAAATGAGCAGTTCTTC. This codes for CASSLLGLAGGNEQFF.